This T cell receptor beta chain was documented in a study of response to subunit inactivated influenza vaccine. Study-wide results and limits: Only a handful of new T cells, the authors suggested, are recruited with each seasonal influenza vaccination.

CDR3 length: 16 amino acids. The germline gives CDR1 MNHNS, CDR2 SASEGT. Trimming shortened V by 4 bases and J by 0 bases, and 13 bases separated the two germline ends. In the case of this clonotype: The antigen is not known.

MiXCR was run by TCRdb on the RT-PCR reads, yielding one entry per CDR3 protein. The sample includes fewer than 650,000 distinct CDR3 sequences, 10% to 15% seen only once; the top ten take over 10%. This material consisted of PBMCs from blood, taken about 40 days after vaccination. This receptor was obtained from a man over 45 who received an inactivated influenza vaccine. The V and J genes are TRBV6-1 and TRBJ2-1; D is perhaps TRBD1 or TRBD2 (5 bases each). Here the CDR3 DNA reads TGTGCCAGCAGTGTGGATCGGGACCCCTCCTACAATGAGCAGTTCTTC. It specifies CASSVDRDPSYNEQFF.